This T cell receptor beta chain was observed in a study of T cells after yellow fever vaccination. General observations from the study: Few clonotypes appeared in both CD4 and CD8 compartments.

There are a few counts of this clonotype. Its matching antigen is unknown. Generation of TCR cDNA used 5'RACE template switching (which added a universal primer site and UMIs). One entry per CDR3 protein, called by TCRdb with MiXCR from the 5' RACE reads. The table lists 500,000 to 700,000 distinct CDR3 sequences, 15% to 20% of them singletons. Trimming removed 3 bases at V and 3 bases at J, with 6 bases between. In germline, CDR1 is SGHTA, CDR2 FQGNSA. CDR3 length: 14 residues. The chain has TRBV7-2 and TRBJ2-6, with D tentatively TRBD2 (6 bases). The clonotype comes from a man aged 30 to 45 who received the YFV17D yellow fever vaccine. The specimen was PBMCs, collected 15 days after the yellow fever booster vaccination. The CDR3 loop is CASSFGGGANVLTF. DNA for the CDR3: TGTGCCAGCAGCTTCGGGGGTGGGGCCAACGTCCTGACTTTC.